Below, one TCR beta chain is given with its context. This entry is derived from a study of T-cell reconstitution after alpha-beta-depleted transplantation in children. The CDR3 covers 16 residues. CDR1 is SEHNR and CDR2 is FQNEAQ in the germline V gene (reference sequence). Trimming took 1 base from V and 4 from J, leaving 16 bases between them. Unique molecular identifiers were used in preparing the TCRbeta library. TCRdb reprocessed the PCR reads with MiXCR, giving one entry per CDR3 protein. The data contain some 520,000 distinct CDR3 sequences, 32% of them seen just once; the ten biggest clones take up around 2.4%.

The TCR was taken from a human donor who donated a stem cell graft to a child with aplastic anemia. The rearrangement uses TRBV7-9 and TRBJ1-2; the D gene is possibly TRBD1 (5 bases). This specimen was PBMCs from the stem cell graft donor, taken from the stem cell graft. The CDR3 DNA follows: TGTGCCAGCAGCTTAGAGGGGACCGTGCCAGGCTATGGCTACACCTTC. It specifies CASSLEGTVPGYGYTF.